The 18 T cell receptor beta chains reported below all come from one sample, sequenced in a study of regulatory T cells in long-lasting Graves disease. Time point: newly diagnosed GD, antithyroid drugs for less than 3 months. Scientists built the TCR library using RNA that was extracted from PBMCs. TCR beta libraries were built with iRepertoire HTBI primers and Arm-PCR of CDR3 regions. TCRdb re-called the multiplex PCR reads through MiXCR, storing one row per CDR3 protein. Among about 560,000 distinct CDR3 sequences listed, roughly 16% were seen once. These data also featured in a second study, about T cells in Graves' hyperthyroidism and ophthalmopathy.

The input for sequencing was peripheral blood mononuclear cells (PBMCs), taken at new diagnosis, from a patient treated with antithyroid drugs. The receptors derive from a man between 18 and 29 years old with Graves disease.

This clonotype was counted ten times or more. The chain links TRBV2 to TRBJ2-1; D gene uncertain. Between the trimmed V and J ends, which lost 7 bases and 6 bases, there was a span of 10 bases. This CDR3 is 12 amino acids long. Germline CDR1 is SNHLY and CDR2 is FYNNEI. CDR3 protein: CASKARPNEQFF. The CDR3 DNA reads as TGTGCCAGCAAAGCGAGGCCCAATGAGCAGTTCTTC.

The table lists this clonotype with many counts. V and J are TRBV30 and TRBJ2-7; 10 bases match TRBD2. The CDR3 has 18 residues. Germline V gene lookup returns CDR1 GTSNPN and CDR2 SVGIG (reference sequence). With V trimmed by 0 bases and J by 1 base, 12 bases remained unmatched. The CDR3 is CAWSVGQYGLAVSYEQYF. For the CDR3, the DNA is TGTGCCTGGAGTGTGGGACAGTACGGACTAGCGGTATCCTACGAGCAGTACTTC.

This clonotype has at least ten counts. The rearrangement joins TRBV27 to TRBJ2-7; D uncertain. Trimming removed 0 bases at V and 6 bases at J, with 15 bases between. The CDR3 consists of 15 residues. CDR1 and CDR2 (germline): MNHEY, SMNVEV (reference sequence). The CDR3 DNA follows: TGTGCCAGCAGTTTATCGGGGTTTCGTGGGTTCGAGCAGTACTTC. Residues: CASSLSGFRGFEQYF.

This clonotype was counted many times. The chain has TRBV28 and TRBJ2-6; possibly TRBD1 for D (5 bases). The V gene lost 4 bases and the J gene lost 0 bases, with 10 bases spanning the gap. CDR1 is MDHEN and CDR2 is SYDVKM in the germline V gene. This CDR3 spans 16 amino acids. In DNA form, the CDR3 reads TGTGCCAGCAGTTCGGCCAGGGACTCTGGGGCCAACGTCCTGACTTTC. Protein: CASSSARDSGANVLTF.

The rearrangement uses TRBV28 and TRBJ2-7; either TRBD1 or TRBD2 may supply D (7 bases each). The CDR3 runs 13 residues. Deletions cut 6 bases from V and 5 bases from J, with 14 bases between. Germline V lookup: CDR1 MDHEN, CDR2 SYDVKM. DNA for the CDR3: TGTGCCAGCAGGTCCCCAGGGGGGGACGAGCAGTACTTC. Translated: CASRSPGGDEQYF.

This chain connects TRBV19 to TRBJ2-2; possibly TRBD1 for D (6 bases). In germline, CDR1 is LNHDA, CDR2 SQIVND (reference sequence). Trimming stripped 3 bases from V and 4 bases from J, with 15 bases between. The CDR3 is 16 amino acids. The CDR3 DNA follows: TGTGCCAGTAGTATCAACAGGGACCTCCGCACCGGGGAGCTGTTTTTT. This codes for CASSINRDLRTGELFF.

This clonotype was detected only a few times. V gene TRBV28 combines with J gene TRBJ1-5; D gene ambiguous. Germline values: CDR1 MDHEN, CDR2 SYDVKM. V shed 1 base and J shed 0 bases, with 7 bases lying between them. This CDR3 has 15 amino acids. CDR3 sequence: CASSLYSYSNQPQHF. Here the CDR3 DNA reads TGTGCCAGCAGTTTATACAGCTATAGCAATCAGCCCCAGCATTTT.

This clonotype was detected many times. The CDR3 loop is CASSWGPPSYEQYF. The CDR3 coding sequence is TGCGCCAGCAGCTGGGGACCGCCAAGCTACGAGCAGTACTTC. The chain joins TRBV5-1 to TRBJ2-7, with D possibly being TRBD1 or TRBD2 (5 bases each). The CDR3 length is 14 residues. Per germline, CDR1 SGHRS and CDR2 YFSETQ. V lost 3 bases and J lost 3, with 13 bases in between.

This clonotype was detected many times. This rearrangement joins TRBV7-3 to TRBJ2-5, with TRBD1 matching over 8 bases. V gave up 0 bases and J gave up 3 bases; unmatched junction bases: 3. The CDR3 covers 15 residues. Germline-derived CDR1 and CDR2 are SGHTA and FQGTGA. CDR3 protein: CASSLTPTGEETQYF. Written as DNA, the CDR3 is TGTGCCAGCAGCTTAACCCCGACAGGGGAAGAGACCCAGTACTTC.

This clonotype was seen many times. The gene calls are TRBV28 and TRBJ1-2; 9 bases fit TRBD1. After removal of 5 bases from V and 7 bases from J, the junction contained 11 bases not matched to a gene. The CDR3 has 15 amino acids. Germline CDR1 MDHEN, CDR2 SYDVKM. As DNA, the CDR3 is TGTGCCAGCAGTGCCGCCACAGGGGGCGCGGGTGGCTACACCTTC. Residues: CASSAATGGAGGYTF.

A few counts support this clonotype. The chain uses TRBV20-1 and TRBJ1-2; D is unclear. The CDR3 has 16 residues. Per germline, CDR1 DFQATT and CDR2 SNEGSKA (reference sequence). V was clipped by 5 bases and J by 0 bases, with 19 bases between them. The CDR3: CSAPDGVGGPNYGYTF. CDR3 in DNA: TGCAGTGCTCCCGATGGGGTGGGCGGCCCTAACTATGGCTACACCTTC.

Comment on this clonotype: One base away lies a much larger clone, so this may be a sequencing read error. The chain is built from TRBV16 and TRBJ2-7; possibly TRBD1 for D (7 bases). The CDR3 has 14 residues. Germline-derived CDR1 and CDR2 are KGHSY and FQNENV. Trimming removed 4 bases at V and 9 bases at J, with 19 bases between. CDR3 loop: CASSPTAARDRQYF. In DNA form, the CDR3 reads TGTGCCAGCAGCCCAACCGCCGCGCGGGACAGGCAGTACTTC.

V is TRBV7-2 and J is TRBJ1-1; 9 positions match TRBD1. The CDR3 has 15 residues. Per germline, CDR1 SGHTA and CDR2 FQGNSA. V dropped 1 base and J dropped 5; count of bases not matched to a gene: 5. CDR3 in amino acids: CASSLVRTGDTEAFF. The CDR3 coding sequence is TGTGCCAGCAGCTTAGTACGGACAGGGGATACTGAAGCTTTCTTT.

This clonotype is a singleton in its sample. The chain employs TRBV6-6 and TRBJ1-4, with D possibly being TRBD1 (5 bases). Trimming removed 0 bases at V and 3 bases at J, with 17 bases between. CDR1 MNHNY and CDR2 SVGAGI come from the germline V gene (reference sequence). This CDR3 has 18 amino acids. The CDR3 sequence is CASSYSILIMGPNEKLFF. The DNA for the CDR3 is TGTGCCAGCAGTTACTCGATTCTTATCATGGGGCCTAATGAAAAACTGTTTTTT.

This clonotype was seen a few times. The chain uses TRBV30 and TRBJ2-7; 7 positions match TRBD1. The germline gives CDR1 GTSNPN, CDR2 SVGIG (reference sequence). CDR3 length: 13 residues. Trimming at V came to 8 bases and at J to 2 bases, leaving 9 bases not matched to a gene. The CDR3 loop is CAVDGTDAYEQYF. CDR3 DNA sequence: TGTGCCGTAGACGGGACAGATGCCTACGAGCAGTACTTC.

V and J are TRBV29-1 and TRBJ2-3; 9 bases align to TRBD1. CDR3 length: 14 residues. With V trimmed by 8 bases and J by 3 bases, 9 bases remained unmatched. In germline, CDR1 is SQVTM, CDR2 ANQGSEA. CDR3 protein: CSTSGTGRTDTQYF. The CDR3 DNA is TGCAGCACATCCGGGACAGGGCGAACAGATACGCAGTATTTT.

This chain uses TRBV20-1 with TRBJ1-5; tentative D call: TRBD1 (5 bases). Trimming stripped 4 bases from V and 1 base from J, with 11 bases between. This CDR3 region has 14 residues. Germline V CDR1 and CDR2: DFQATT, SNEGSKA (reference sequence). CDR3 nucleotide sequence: TGCAGTGCTACGTCGTGGGGGAGCAATCAGCCCCAGCATTTT. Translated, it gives CSATSWGSNQPQHF.

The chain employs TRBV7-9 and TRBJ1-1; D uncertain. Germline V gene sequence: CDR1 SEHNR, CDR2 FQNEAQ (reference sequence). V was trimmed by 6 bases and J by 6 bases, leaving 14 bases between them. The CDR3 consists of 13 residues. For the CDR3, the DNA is TGTGCCAGCAGTTCATGGGGTCAGCCTGAAGCTTTCTTT. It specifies CASSSWGQPEAFF. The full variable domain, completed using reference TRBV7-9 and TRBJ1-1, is DTGVSQNPRHKITKRGQNVTFRCDPISEHNRLYWYRQTLGQGPEFLTYFQNEAQLEKSRLLSDRFSAERPKGSFSTLEIQRTEQGDSAMYLCASSSWGQPEAFFGQGTRLTVV.